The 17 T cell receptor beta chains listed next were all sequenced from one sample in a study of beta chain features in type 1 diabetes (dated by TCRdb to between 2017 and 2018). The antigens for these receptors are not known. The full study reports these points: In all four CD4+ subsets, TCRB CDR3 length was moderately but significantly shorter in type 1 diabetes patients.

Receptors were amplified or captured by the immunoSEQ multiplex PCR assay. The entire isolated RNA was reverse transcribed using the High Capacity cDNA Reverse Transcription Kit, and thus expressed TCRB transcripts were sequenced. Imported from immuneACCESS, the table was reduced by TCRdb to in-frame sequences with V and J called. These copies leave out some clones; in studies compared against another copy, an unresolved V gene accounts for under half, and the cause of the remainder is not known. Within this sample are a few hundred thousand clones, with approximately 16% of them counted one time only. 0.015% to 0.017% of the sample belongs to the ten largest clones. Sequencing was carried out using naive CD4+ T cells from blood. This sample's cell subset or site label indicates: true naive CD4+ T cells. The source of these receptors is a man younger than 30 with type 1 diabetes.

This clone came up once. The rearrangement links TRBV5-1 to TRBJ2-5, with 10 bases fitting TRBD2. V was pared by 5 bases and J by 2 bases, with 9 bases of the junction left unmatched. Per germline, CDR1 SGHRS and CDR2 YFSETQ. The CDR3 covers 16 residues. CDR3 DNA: TGCGCCAGCAGATTAGGACTAGCGGCGTCTCAAGAGACCCAGTACTTC. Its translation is CASRLGLAASQETQYF.

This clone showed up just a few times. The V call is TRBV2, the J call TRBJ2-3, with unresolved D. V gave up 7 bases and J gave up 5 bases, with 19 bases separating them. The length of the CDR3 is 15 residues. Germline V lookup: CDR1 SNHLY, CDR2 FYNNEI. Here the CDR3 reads CASIEVGRLGDTQYF. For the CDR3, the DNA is TGTGCCAGCATCGAAGTGGGTAGACTGGGAGATACGCAGTATTTT. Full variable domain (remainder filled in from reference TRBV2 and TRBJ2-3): EPEVTQTPSHQVTQMGQEVILRCVPISNHLYFYWYRQILGQKVEFLVSFYNNEISEKSEIFDDQFSVERPDGSNFTLKIRSTKLEDSAMYFCASIEVGRLGDTQYFGPGTRLTVL.

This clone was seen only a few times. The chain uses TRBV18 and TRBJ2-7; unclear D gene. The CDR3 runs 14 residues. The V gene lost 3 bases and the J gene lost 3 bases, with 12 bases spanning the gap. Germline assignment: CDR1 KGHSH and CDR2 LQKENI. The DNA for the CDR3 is TGTGCCAGCTCACCCACCGCAGGATTCTACGAGCAGTACTTC. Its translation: CASSPTAGFYEQYF.

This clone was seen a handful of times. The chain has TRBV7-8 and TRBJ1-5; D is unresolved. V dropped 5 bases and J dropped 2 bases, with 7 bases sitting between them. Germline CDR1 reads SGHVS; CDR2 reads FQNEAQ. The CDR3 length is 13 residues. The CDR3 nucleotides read TGTGCCAGCAGCGGAGGCGGCAATCAGCCCCAGCATTTT. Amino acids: CASSGGGNQPQHF.

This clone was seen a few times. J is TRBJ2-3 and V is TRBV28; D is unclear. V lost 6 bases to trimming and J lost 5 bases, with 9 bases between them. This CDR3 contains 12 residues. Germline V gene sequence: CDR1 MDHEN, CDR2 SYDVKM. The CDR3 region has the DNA TGTGCCAGCAGACTCCCTGGAGATACGCAGTATTTT. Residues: CASRLPGDTQYF. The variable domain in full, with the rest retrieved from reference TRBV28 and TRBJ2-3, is DVKVTQSSRYLVKRTGEKVFLECVQDMDHENMFWYRQDPGLGLRLIYFSYDVKMKEKGDIPEGYSVSREKKERFSLILESASTNQTSMYLCASRLPGDTQYFGPGTRLTVL.

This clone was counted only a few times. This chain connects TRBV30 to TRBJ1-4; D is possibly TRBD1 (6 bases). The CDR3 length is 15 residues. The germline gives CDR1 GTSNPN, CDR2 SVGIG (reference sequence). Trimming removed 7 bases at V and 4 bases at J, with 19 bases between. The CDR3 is CAFTGTPPFNEKLFF. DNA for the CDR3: TGTGCCTTCACCGGGACACCGCCTTTTAATGAAAAACTGTTTTTT.

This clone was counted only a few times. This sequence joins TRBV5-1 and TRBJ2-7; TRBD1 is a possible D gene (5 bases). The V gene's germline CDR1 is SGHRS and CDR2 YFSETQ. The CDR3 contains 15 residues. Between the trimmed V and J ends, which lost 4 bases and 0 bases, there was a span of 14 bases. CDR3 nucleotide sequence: TGCGCCAGCAGCCGATCCACAGGCGTCTCCTACGAGCAGTACTTC. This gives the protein CASSRSTGVSYEQYF.

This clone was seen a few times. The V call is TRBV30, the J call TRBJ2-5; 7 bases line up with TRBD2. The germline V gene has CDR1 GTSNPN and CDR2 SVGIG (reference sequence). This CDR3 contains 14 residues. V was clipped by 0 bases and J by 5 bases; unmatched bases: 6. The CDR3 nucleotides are TGTGCCTGGAGTGTCGGCGGGGGTCGGGAGACCCAGTACTTC. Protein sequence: CAWSVGGGRETQYF. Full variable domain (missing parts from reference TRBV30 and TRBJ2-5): SQTIHQWPATLVQPVGSPLSLECTVEGTSNPNLYWYRQAAGRGLQLLFYSVGIGQISSEVPQNLSASRPQDRQFILSSKKLLLSDSGFYLCAWSVGGGRETQYFGPGTRLLVL.

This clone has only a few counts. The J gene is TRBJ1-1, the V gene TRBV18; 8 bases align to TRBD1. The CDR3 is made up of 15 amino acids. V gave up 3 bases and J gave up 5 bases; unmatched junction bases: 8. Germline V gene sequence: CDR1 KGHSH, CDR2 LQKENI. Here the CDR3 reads CASSPQDREVTEAFF. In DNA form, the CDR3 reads TGTGCCAGCTCACCCCAGGACAGGGAGGTTACTGAAGCTTTCTTT.

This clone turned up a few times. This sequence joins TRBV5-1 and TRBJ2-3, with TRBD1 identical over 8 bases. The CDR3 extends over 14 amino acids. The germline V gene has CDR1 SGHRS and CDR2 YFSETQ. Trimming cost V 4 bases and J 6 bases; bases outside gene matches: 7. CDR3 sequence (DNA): TGCGCCAGCAGCGTGGACAGGGTAGAGGATACGCAGTATTTT. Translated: CASSVDRVEDTQYF.

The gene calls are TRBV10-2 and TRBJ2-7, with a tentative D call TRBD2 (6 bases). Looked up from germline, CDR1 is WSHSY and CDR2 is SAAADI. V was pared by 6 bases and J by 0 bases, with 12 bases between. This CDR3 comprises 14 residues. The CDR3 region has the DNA TGCGCCAGCAGCAATAGCGGAAACTCCTACGAGCAGTACTTC. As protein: CASSNSGNSYEQYF.

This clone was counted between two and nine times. CDR3 DNA sequence: TGTGCCAGCGTCCCGGGATGGACCGGGGAGCTGTTTTTT. It translates to CASVPGWTGELFF. The V call is TRBV2, the J call TRBJ2-2; weak D call: TRBD2 (5 bases). The germline V gene has CDR1 SNHLY and CDR2 FYNNEI. The germline V and J ends were trimmed by 8 bases and 5 bases, with 12 bases remaining between them. The CDR3 length is 13 residues.

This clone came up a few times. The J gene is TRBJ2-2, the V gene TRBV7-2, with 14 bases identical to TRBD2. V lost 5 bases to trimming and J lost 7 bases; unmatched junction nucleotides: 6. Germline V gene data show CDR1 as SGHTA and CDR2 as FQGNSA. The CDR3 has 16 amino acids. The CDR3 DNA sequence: TGTGCCAGCAGCCCCAGACTAGCGGGGGGGCACGGGGAGCTGTTTTTT. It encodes CASSPRLAGGHGELFF. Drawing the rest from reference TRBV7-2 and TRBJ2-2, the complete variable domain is GAGVSQSPSNKVTEKGKDVELRCDPISGHTALYWYRQSLGQGLEFLIYFQGNSAPDKSGLPSDRFSAERTGGSVSTLTIQRTQQEDSAVYLCASSPRLAGGHGELFFGEGSRLTVL.

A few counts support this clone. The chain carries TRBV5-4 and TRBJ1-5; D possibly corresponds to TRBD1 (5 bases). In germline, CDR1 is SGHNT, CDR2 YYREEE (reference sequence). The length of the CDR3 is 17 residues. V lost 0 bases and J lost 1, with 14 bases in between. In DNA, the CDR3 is TGTGCCAGCAGCTTGGTTAGGCAGGGTACCAGCAATCAGCCCCAGCATTTT. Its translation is CASSLVRQGTSNQPQHF.

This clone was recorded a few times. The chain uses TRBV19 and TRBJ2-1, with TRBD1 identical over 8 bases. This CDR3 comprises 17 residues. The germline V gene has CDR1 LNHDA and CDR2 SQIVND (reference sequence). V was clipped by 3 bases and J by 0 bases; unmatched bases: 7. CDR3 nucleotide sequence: TGTGCCAGTAGTATCCCGAACAGGGGGATCTCCTACAATGAGCAGTTCTTC. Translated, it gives CASSIPNRGISYNEQFF.

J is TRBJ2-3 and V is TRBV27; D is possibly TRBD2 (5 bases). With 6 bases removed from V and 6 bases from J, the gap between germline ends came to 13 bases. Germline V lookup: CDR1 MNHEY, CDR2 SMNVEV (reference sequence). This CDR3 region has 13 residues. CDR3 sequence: CASRDSVGDTQYF. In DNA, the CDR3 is TGTGCCAGCAGGGATAGCGTGGGGGATACGCAGTATTTT.

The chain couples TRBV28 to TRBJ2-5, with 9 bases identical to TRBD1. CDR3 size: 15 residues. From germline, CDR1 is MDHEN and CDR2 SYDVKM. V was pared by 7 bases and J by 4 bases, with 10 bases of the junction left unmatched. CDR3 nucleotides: TGTGCCAGCACCCCCCTCGGGACAGGGCGAGAGACCCAGTACTTC. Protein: CASTPLGTGRETQYF.